These 11 T cell receptor beta chains were sequenced from one sample in a study of T cell changes during pregnancy in multiple sclerosis (dated by TCRdb to about 2019). Libraries were built with the immunoSEQ multiplex PCR assay. Here the immuneACCESS table is served through TCRdb, limited to in-frame sequences with V and J called. Missing clones are a known gap in these copies; in checked studies unresolved V genes cover under half, and the rest lacks a known reason. In all, the sample holds around 50,000 clones, and around 93% of those were seen once. The ten largest clones take up around 4% of the sample. The starting material was CD8+ T cells from peripheral blood mononuclear cells, obtained in the first trimester of pregnancy. The receptors originated from a female donor with multiple sclerosis, enrolled in a pregnancy study.

The J gene is TRBJ2-3, the V gene TRBV19, with TRBD2 matching over 8 bases. V dropped 7 bases and J dropped 8; count of bases not matched to a gene: 2. Germline lookup yields CDR1 LNHDA and CDR2 SQIVND (reference sequence). The CDR3 runs to 11 residues. For the CDR3, the DNA is TGTGCCAGTATGGCGGGGGGTACGCAGTATTTT. Protein sequence: CASMAGGTQYF.

The chain is built from TRBV2 and TRBJ1-4, with D hard to call. Trimming took 0 bases from V and 4 from J, leaving 9 bases between them. Germline V lookup: CDR1 SNHLY, CDR2 FYNNEI. This CDR3 contains 15 residues. This CDR3 is CASSEASAVNEKLFF. CDR3 DNA: TGTGCCAGCAGTGAAGCGTCGGCGGTTAATGAAAAACTGTTTTTT.

This clone was found a few times. The CDR3 DNA follows: TGTGCCAGCAGCGAAGGGGGCTACGAGCAGTACTTC. Encoded protein: CASSEGGYEQYF. V gene TRBV7-9 combines with J gene TRBJ2-7; D perhaps matches TRBD1 (6 bases). V was shortened by 5 bases and J by 3 bases, with 8 bases between the two germline ends. Germline lookup yields CDR1 SEHNR and CDR2 FQNEAQ (reference sequence). The CDR3 is 12 amino acids. Supplemented by reference TRBV7-9 and TRBJ2-7, the full variable domain reads DTGVSQNPRHKITKRGQNVTFRCDPISEHNRLYWYRQTLGQGPEFLTYFQNEAQLEKSRLLSDRFSAERPKGSFSTLEIQRTEQGDSAMYLCASSEGGYEQYFGPGTRLTVT.

This clone was seen just once. The genes are TRBV15 and TRBJ1-5; D possibly corresponds to TRBD1 (6 bases). Germline V gives CDR1 LNHNV, CDR2 YYDKDF (reference sequence). This CDR3 has 17 amino acids. V was clipped by 0 bases and J by 5 bases, with 17 bases between them. CDR3 nucleotide sequence: TGTGCCACCAGCAGAGATACTTGGGCCGAGGGGGATCAGCCCCAGCATTTT. Translating it yields CATSRDTWAEGDQPQHF.

This clone was recorded only once. This rearrangement joins TRBV6-4 to TRBJ2-1; 10 nucleotides agree with TRBD2. V lost 4 bases, J lost 6 bases, and 6 bases stayed unmatched. The CDR3 runs 15 residues. Germline-derived CDR1 and CDR2 are MRHNA and SNTAGT. The CDR3 region has the DNA TGTGCCAGCAGTGTAAGCGGGGGGGCGGCCAATGAGCAGTTCTTC. The encoded protein is CASSVSGGAANEQFF.

This chain connects TRBV27 to TRBJ2-2; TRBD1 aligns across 8 bases. The junction had 6 bases not matched to a gene; V was cut back by 5 bases and J by 4 bases. Germline V lookup: CDR1 MNHEY, CDR2 SMNVEV (reference sequence). The CDR3 loop spans 15 amino acids. The CDR3 bases are TGTGCCAGCAGTCCAGGGGGCCGACGCACCGGGGAGCTGTTTTTT. It translates to CASSPGGRRTGELFF.

V is TRBV27 and J is TRBJ1-5; tentative D call: TRBD1 (5 bases). CDR3 length: 15 residues. The V gene's germline CDR1 is MNHEY and CDR2 SMNVEV (reference sequence). V was shortened by 3 bases and J by 7 bases, with 16 bases between the two germline ends. The CDR3 DNA is TGTGCCAGCAGTTTGGACCAGGGCGTAAAGCAGCCCCAGCATTTT. Translating gives CASSLDQGVKQPQHF.

V gene TRBV19 combines with J gene TRBJ2-2, with 7 bases identical to TRBD1. V shed 10 bases, J shed 3 bases, and the junction held 5 bases outside the gene matches. Germline values: CDR1 LNHDA, CDR2 SQIVND (reference sequence). The CDR3 length is 13 residues. The CDR3 sequence: CATTGTDTGELFF. The CDR3 nucleotides are TGTGCCACGACAGGGACAGACACCGGGGAGCTGTTTTTT.

This rearrangement joins TRBV7-7 to TRBJ2-1; D gene unclear. The CDR3 spans 13 residues. Germline CDR1 reads SSHAT; CDR2 reads FNYEAQ (reference sequence). V gave up 0 bases and J gave up 3 bases, with 3 bases separating them. For the CDR3, the DNA is TGTGCCAGCAGCTTAGCTAGCTACAATGAGCAGTTCTTC. As protein: CASSLASYNEQFF. Drawing the rest from reference TRBV7-7 and TRBJ2-1, the complete variable domain is GAGVSQSPRYKVTKRGQDVTLRCDPISSHATLYWYQQALGQGPEFLTYFNYEAQPDKSGLPSDRFSAERPEGSISTLTIQRTEQRDSAMYRCASSLASYNEQFFGPGTRLTVL.

This clone came up a few times. CDR3 loop: CASSLEGVPYEQYF. The CDR3 nucleotides read TGTGCCAGCAGCTTAGAAGGGGTCCCCTACGAGCAGTACTTC. The gene calls are TRBV7-9 and TRBJ2-7; weak D call: TRBD1 (5 bases). The germline V and J ends were trimmed by 1 base and 2 bases, with 9 bases remaining between them. The V gene's germline CDR1 is SEHNR and CDR2 FQNEAQ (reference sequence). CDR3 length: 14 amino acids.

The chain uses TRBV7-9 and TRBJ2-1; 8 bases fit TRBD1. From germline, CDR1 is SEHNR and CDR2 FQNEAQ (reference sequence). The CDR3 runs 15 residues. V dropped 1 base and J dropped 8; count of bases not matched to a gene: 7. The CDR3 sequence: CASSLEQQGADEQFF. The CDR3 DNA reads TGTGCCAGCAGCTTAGAACAGCAGGGGGCAGATGAGCAGTTCTTC.